The next 14 T cell receptor beta chains were all read from a single sample in a study of blood T cell repertoires in COVID-19. Only in-frame clones appear in the TCRdb table, and some are missing; sequencing was by immunoSEQ multiplex PCR. The sample yields approximately 50,000 clones, 75% to 90% seen once. Material: peripheral blood. These receptors all come from a human donor in a cohort sampled during active COVID-19.

CDR3: CASSRGVSPLHF. The CDR3 DNA sequence: TGTGCCAGCAGCCGCGGGGTTTCACCCCTCCACTTT. The chain joins TRBV5-4 to TRBJ1-6; D uncertain. The germline V gene encodes CDR1 SGHNT and CDR2 YYREEE (reference sequence). The V gene lost 4 bases and the J gene lost 9 bases, with 8 bases spanning the gap. This CDR3 is 12 amino acids long.

V usage is TRBV28 and J usage is TRBJ1-5, with D perhaps TRBD1 (6 bases). Per germline, CDR1 MDHEN and CDR2 SYDVKM. CDR3 length equals 15 residues. Trimming stripped 5 bases from V and 1 base from J, with 12 bases between. The chain's CDR3 is CASSPIQGSNQPQHF. The CDR3 DNA reads TGTGCCAGCAGTCCAATACAGGGAAGCAATCAGCCCCAGCATTTT.

V is TRBV3-1 (or the pseudogene TRBV3-2) and J is TRBJ2-3; 9 bases match TRBD2. The CDR3 covers 18 residues. J gave up 2 bases and V 1 base, and 10 bases lay outside the gene matches. CDR1 is LGHDT, CDR2 YNNKEL, per germline (reference sequence). The CDR3 sequence is CASSQGVLSGSVTDTQYF. CDR3 bases: TGTGCCAGCAGCCAAGGGGTACTTAGCGGGAGTGTCACAGATACGCAGTATTTT.

V gene TRBV7-8 combines with J gene TRBJ2-7, with 10 bases fitting TRBD1. Germline trimming cut 4 bases from V and 4 bases from J; bases unmatched to any gene: 4. The germline CDR1 and CDR2 sequences are SGHVS and FQNEAQ. The CDR3 consists of 14 residues. The CDR3 nucleotides are TGTGCCAGCAGCTCACCGGGACAGGGGTACGAGCAGTACTTC. Protein sequence: CASSSPGQGYEQYF.

The chain carries TRBV7-6 and TRBJ2-7; the D is unclear. This CDR3 has 13 amino acids. Germline-derived CDR1 and CDR2 are SGHVS and FNYEAQ. The ends were cut back, 1 base at V and 3 bases at J, with 7 bases in the middle. The CDR3, as DNA: TGTGCCAGCAGCTTAGGACTCGGCTACGAGCAGTACTTC. It encodes CASSLGLGYEQYF.

The V call is TRBV6-5, the J call TRBJ2-1, with D hard to call. The CDR3 sequence is 13 residues long. V dropped 2 bases and J dropped 5 bases, with 7 bases sitting between them. Germline V gene lookup returns CDR1 MNHEY and CDR2 SVGAGI. CDR3 bases: TGTGCCAGCAGTTACGGCCGCAACAATGAGCAGTTCTTC. Its translation: CASSYGRNNEQFF.

The chain couples TRBV28 to TRBJ2-1, with D possibly matching TRBD2 (5 bases). Germline CDR1 is MDHEN and CDR2 is SYDVKM. The CDR3 consists of 14 residues. The V and J ends lost 6 bases and 3 bases respectively, with 12 bases between them. The CDR3 region has the DNA TGTGCCAGCAGCCTATTCGGGATCTACAATGAGCAGTTCTTC. Its protein is CASSLFGIYNEQFF.

This clone was observed a single time. The V gene is TRBV4-1, the J gene TRBJ2-7, with 7 bases that match TRBD1. The CDR3 has 13 amino acids. V trimming: 4 bases; J trimming: 3 bases; junction bases outside the gene matches: 3. Germline CDR1 is MGHRA and CDR2 is YSYEKL. The CDR3 loop is CASSRGQNYEQYF. CDR3 sequence (DNA): TGCGCCAGCAGCCGGGGACAGAACTACGAGCAGTACTTC.

The rearrangement uses TRBV10-3 and TRBJ2-1; the match to TRBD1 covers 12 bases. V was pared by 3 bases and J by 6 bases, with 3 bases of the junction left unmatched. The CDR3 covers 15 residues. Germline V gives CDR1 ENHRY, CDR2 SYGVKD. The CDR3 is CAISDGDRGRNEQFF. In DNA, the CDR3 is TGTGCCATCAGTGATGGGGACAGGGGGCGCAATGAGCAGTTCTTC.

J is TRBJ2-7 and V is TRBV6-2 or TRBV6-3; tentatively, D is TRBD2 (6 bases). The germline gives CDR1 MNHEY, CDR2 SVGEGT. The CDR3 runs 14 residues. The V end lost 0 bases, the J end lost 3 bases, and 9 bases lay between the germline ends. The CDR3 region has the DNA TGTGCCAGCAGTTACTCCGGGAGCAGCTACGAGCAGTACTTC. It encodes CASSYSGSSYEQYF.

The chain recombines TRBV6-5 with TRBJ2-3; TRBD2 matches 11 bases. In germline, CDR1 is MNHEY, CDR2 SVGAGI. This CDR3 comprises 16 residues. Trimming cost V 6 bases and J 6 bases; bases outside gene matches: 11. The CDR3: CASSYRLAGRRDTQYF. The CDR3 DNA reads TGTGCCAGCAGCTACCGACTAGCGGGACGCCGCGATACGCAGTATTTT.

This chain uses TRBV19 with TRBJ1-5; 8 nucleotides agree with TRBD1. This CDR3 contains 15 residues. Germline V CDR1 and CDR2: LNHDA, SQIVND (reference sequence). The trim removed 6 bases at V and 0 bases at J, leaving 4 bases unmatched. The CDR3 here is CASRQGGYSNQPQHF. The CDR3 DNA reads TGTGCCAGTAGACAGGGGGGGTATAGCAATCAGCCCCAGCATTTT.

In its sample, this clone was seen a few times. The rearrangement joins TRBV6-6 to TRBJ1-2; D gene ambiguous. This CDR3 is built from 12 residues. V lost 7 bases, J lost 5 bases, and 11 bases lay in between. Germline values: CDR1 MNHNY, CDR2 SVGAGI (reference sequence). The CDR3 spells CASTESGYGYTF. The CDR3, as DNA: TGTGCCAGCACCGAAAGCGGTTATGGCTACACCTTC.

There are a few counts of this clone. The CDR3 loop reads CASSPGLWDEQFF. CDR3 in DNA: TGTGCCAGCAGCCCGGGACTGTGGGATGAGCAGTTCTTC. The J gene is TRBJ2-1, the V gene TRBV7-6; TRBD2 might be the D (6 bases). The germline V gene has CDR1 SGHVS and CDR2 FNYEAQ. V was cut by 5 bases and J by 8 bases, with 13 bases left in between. The CDR3 loop spans 13 amino acids.